The present entry profiles one T cell receptor beta chain with its context. The CDR3 has 14 amino acids. The V and J ends lost 5 bases and 0 bases respectively, with 8 bases between them. Germline CDR1 PRHDT, CDR2 FYEKMQ (reference sequence). Clones were sequenced by immunoSEQ multiplex PCR, and TCRdb holds only the in-frame ones, with some missing. The sample gives 110,000 or so clones, more than 80% of which show up once; less than 11% is in the top ten. The data belong to a study of blood T cell repertoires in COVID-19. This clonotype was obtained from a human donor in a cohort sampled during active COVID-19. V is TRBV13 and J is TRBJ2-4; D not certain. The sample comprised peripheral blood. CDR3 DNA: TGTGCCAGCAGCCATCCCATAGCCAAAAACATTCAGTACTTC. Translating gives CASSHPIAKNIQYF.